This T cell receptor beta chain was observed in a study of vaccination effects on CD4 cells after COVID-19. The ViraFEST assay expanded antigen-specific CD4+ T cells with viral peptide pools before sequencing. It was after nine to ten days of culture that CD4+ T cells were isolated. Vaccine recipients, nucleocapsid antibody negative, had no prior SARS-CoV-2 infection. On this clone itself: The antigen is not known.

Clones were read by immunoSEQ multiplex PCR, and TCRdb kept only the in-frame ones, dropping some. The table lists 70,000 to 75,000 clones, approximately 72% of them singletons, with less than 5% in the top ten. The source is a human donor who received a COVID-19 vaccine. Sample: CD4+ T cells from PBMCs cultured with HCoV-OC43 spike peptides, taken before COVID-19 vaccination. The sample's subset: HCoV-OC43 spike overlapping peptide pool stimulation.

The CDR3 here is CASSTTGTGNTGELFF. CDR3 bases: TGTGCCAGCAGCACCACCGGGACAGGGAACACCGGGGAGCTGTTTTTT. The rearrangement links TRBV9 to TRBJ2-2; 8 positions agree with TRBD1. This CDR3 is 16 amino acids long. From germline, CDR1 is SGDLS and CDR2 YYNGEE. J gave up 1 base and V 4 bases, and 6 bases lay outside the gene matches.